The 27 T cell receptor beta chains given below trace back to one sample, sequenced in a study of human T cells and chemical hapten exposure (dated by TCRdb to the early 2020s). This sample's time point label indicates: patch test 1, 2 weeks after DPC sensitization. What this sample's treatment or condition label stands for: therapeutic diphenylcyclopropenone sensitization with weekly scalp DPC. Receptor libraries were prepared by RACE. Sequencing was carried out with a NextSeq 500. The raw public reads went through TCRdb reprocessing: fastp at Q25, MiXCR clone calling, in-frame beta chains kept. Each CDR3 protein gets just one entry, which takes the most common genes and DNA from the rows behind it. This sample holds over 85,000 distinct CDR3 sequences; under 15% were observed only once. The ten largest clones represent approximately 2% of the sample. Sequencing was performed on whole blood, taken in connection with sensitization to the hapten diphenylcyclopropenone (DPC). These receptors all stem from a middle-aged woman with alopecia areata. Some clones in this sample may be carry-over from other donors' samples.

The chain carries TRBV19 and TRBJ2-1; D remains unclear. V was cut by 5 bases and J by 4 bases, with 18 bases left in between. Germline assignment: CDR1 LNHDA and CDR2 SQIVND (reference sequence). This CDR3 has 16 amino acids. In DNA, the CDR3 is TGTGCCAGTAGTCCCCCCGGGTCGGCCCTTTACAATGAGCAGTTCTTC. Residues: CASSPPGSALYNEQFF.

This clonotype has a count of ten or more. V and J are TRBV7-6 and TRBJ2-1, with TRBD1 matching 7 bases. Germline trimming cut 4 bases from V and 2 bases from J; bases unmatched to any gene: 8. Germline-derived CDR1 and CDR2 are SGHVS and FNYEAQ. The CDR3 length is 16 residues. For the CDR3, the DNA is TGTGCCAGCAGCTCCCACCCGGGACAGACCTACAATGAGCAGTTCTTC. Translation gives CASSSHPGQTYNEQFF.

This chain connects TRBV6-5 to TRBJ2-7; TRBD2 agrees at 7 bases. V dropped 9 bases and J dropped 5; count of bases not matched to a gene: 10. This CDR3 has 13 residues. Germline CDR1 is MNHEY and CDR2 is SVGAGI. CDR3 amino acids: CASRASGGHEQYF. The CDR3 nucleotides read TGTGCCAGTCGGGCTAGCGGAGGCCACGAGCAGTACTTC.

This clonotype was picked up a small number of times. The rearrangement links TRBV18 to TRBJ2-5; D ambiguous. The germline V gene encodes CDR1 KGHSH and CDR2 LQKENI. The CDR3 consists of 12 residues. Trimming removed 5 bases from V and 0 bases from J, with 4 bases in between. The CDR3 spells CASSTYQETQYF. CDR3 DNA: TGTGCCAGCTCAACGTACCAAGAGACCCAGTACTTC.

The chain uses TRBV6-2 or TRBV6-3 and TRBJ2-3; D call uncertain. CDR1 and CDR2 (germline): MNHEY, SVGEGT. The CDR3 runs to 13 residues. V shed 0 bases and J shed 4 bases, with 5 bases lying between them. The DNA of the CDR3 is TGTGCCAGCAGTTACTCCAACCCAGATACGCAGTATTTT. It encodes CASSYSNPDTQYF.

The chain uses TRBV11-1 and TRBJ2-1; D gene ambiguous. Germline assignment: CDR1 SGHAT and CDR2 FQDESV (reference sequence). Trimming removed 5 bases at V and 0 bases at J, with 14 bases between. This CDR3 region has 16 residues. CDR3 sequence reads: CASSLPRGYSYNEQFF. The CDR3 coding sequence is TGTGCCAGCAGCCTACCCCGAGGCTACTCCTACAATGAGCAGTTCTTC.

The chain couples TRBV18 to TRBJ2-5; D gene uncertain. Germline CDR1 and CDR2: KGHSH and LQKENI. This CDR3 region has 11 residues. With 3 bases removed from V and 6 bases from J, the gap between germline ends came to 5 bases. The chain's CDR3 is CASSPRQTQYF. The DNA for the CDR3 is TGTGCCAGCTCACCTCGGCAGACCCAGTACTTC.

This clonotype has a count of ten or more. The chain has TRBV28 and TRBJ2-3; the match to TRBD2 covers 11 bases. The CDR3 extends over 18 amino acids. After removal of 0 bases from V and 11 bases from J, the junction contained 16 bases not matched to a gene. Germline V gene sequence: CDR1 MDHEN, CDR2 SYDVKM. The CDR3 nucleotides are TGTGCCAGCAGTTTATGGGCTCCGGGACTAGCGGACAAGGCAAAGCAGTATTTT. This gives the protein CASSLWAPGLADKAKQYF.

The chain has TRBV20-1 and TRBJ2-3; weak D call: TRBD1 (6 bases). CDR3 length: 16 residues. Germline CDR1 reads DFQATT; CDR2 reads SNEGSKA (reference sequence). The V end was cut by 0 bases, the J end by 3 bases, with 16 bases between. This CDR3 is CSARDFRGLGTDTQYF. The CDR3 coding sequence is TGCAGTGCTAGAGATTTCAGGGGTCTTGGGACAGATACGCAGTATTTT.

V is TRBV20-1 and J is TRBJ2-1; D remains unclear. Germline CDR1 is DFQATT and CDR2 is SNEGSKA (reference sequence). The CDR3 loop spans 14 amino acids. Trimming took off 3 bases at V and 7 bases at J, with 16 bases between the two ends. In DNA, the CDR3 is TGCAGTGCTAGTAGTGATGGATTCGGGAATGAGCAGTTCTTC. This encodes CSASSDGFGNEQFF.

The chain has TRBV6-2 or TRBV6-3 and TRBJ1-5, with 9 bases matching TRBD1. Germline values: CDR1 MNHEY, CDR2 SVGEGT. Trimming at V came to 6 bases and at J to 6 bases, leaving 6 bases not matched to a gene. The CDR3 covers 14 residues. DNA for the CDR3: TGTGCCAGCAGCGGCACAGGGGGCCGTCAGCCCCAGCATTTT. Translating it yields CASSGTGGRQPQHF.

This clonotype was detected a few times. CDR3 region: CASSRGNGEYNEQFF. The CDR3 DNA follows: TGTGCCAGCAGTCGCGGGAACGGGGAGTACAATGAGCAGTTCTTC. This chain uses TRBV6-4 with TRBJ2-1; D possibly corresponds to TRBD2 (6 bases). CDR1 and CDR2 from the germline V gene are MRHNA and SNTAGT. The CDR3 contains 15 residues. Trimming removed 5 bases at V and 4 bases at J, with 15 bases between.

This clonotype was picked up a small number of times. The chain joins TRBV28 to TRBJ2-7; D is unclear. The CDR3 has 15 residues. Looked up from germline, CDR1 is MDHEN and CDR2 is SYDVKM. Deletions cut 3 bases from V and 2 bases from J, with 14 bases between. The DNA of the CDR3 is TGTGCCAGCAGTTTTTACGGTCCAAGGCCCTACGAGCAGTACTTC. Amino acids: CASSFYGPRPYEQYF.

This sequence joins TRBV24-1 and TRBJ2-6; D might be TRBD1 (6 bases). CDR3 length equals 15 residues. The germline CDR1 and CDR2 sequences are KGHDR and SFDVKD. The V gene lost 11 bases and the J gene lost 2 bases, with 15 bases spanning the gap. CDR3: CAISDSPPGANVLTF. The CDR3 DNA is TGTGCCATTTCGGACAGTCCCCCTGGGGCCAACGTCCTGACTTTC.

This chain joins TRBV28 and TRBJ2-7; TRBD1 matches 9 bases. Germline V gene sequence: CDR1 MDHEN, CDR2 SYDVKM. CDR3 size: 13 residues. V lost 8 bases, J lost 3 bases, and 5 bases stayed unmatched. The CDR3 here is CASALGQGYEQYF. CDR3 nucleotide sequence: TGTGCCAGCGCCCTGGGACAGGGCTACGAGCAGTACTTC.

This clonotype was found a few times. The CDR3 here is CASSWTYNSPLHF. CDR3 sequence (DNA): TGTGCCAGCAGTTGGACCTATAATTCACCCCTCCACTTT. The chain combines TRBV12-3 or TRBV12-4 with TRBJ1-6; D is ambiguous. The V gene lost 4 bases and the J gene lost 2 bases, with 3 bases spanning the gap. The CDR3 contains 13 residues.

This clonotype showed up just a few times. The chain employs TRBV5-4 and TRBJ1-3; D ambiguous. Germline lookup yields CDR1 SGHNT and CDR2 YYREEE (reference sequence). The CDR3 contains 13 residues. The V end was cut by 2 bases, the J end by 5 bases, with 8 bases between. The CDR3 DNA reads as TGTGCCAGCAGCTTACAAGGGCGAAACACCATATATTTT. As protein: CASSLQGRNTIYF. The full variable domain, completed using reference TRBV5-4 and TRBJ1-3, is ETGVTQSPTHLIKTRGQQVTLRCSSQSGHNTVSWYQQALGQGPQFIFQYYREEENGRGNFPPRFSGLQFPNYSSELNVNALELDDSALYLCASSLQGRNTIYFGEGSWLTVV.

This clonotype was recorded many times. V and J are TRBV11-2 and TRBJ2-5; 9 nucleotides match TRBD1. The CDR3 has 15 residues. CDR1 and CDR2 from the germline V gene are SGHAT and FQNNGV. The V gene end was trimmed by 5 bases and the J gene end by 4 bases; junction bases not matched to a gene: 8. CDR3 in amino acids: CASSPQNRGRETQYF. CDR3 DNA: TGTGCCAGCAGCCCACAAAACAGGGGGCGAGAGACCCAGTACTTC.

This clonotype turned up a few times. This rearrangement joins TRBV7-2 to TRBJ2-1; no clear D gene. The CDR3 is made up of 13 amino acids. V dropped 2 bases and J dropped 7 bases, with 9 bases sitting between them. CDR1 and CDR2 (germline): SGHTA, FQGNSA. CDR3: CASSLLYGNEQFF. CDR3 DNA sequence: TGTGCCAGCAGCTTATTGTATGGGAATGAGCAGTTCTTC. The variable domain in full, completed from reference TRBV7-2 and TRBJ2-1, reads GAGVSQSPSNKVTEKGKDVELRCDPISGHTALYWYRQSLGQGLEFLIYFQGNSAPDKSGLPSDRFSAERTGGSVSTLTIQRTQQEDSAVYLCASSLLYGNEQFFGPGTRLTVL.

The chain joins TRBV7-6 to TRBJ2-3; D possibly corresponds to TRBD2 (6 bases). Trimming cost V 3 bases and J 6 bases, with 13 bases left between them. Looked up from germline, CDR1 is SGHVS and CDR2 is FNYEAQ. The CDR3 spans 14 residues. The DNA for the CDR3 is TGTGCCAGCAGCTTGACGGGAGAAGGGGATACGCAGTATTTT. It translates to CASSLTGEGDTQYF.

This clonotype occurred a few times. Written as DNA, the CDR3 is TGTGCCAGCAGCCGGGGACCCCAAGAGACCCAGTACTTC. As protein: CASSRGPQETQYF. The rearrangement links TRBV6-5 to TRBJ2-5; tentatively, D is TRBD1 or TRBD2 (5 bases each). The CDR3 runs to 13 residues. V lost 6 bases and J lost 1, with 9 bases in between. The V gene's germline CDR1 is MNHEY and CDR2 SVGAGI.

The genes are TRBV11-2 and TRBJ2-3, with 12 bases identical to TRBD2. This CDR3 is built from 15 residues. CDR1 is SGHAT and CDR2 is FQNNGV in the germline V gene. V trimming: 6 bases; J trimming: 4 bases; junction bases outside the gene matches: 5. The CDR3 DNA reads TGTGCCAGCAGATCACCTAGCGGGAGGGCAGATACGCAGTATTTT. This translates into CASRSPSGRADTQYF.

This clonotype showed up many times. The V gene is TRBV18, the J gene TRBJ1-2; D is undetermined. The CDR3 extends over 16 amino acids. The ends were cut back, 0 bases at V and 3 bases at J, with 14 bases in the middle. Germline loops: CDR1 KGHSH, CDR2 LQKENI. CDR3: CASSPPVESAHYGYTF. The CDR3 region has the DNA TGTGCCAGCTCACCACCGGTAGAATCGGCCCACTATGGCTACACCTTC.

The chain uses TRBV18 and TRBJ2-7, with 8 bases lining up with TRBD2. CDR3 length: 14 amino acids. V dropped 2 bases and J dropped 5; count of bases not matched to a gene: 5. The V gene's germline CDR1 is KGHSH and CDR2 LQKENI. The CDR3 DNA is TGTGCCAGCTCACCAGGCGGGGGGATTGACGAGCAGTACTTC. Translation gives CASSPGGGIDEQYF.

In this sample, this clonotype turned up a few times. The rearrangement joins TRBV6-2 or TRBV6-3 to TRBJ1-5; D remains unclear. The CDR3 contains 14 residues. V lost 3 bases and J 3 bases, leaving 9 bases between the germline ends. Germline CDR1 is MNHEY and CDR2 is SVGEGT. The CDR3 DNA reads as TGTGCCAGCAGTTATACCAGGTCCAATCAGCCCCAGCATTTT. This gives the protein CASSYTRSNQPQHF.

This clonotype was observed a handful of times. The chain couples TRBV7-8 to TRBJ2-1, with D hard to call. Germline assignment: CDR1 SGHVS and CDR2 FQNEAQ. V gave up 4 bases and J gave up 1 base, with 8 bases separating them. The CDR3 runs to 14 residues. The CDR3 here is CASSSVGSYNEQFF. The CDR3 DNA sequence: TGTGCCAGCAGCTCGGTAGGTTCCTACAATGAGCAGTTCTTC.

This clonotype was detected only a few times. The CDR3 loop is CASSPRPGPSNEQFF. The DNA for the CDR3 is TGTGCCAGTAGTCCCCGCCCGGGACCCAGCAATGAGCAGTTCTTC. The chain joins TRBV19 to TRBJ2-1; possibly TRBD1 or TRBD2 for D (5 bases each). Germline values: CDR1 LNHDA, CDR2 SQIVND (reference sequence). This CDR3 has 15 residues. The V gene lost 5 bases and the J gene lost 6 bases, with 17 bases spanning the gap.